Listed here is a single TCR beta chain. The antigen is unknown. These data are taken from a study of OX40 agonist ivuxolimab in advanced cancers. Across the study: Every 2 weeks, patients received ivuxolimab intravenously, dosed at 0.01 to 10 mg/kg. Hepatocellular carcinoma, melanoma, renal cell or head and neck cancer affected the dose-escalation patients. Of mixed ages from about 20 to 85 and averaging roughly 66 years, the group was just under 85% male. General study findings and limits: Clonal expansion from baseline to week 6 occurred in both CD4+ and CD8+ T cells.

Assay used: immunoSEQ multiplex PCR; TCRdb lists only in-frame clones, some missing. The table has around 70,000 clones, about 85% seen once. The J segment lost 2 bases and the V segment lost 5 bases, leaving 2 bases of the junction unmatched. The CDR3 is 13 residues long. From germline, CDR1 is LNHDA and CDR2 SQIVND (reference sequence). This receptor was identified in an adult with an advanced solid tumor such as melanoma, head and neck, liver or kidney cancer. V gene TRBV19 combines with J gene TRBJ2-5, with TRBD1 matching over 7 bases. The sequencing here drew on CD4+ or CD8+ T cells sorted from blood, taken in a trial of the OX40 agonist ivuxolimab. This CDR3 is CASSVQGQETQYF. DNA of the CDR3: TGTGCCAGTAGTGTACAGGGGCAAGAGACCCAGTACTTC.